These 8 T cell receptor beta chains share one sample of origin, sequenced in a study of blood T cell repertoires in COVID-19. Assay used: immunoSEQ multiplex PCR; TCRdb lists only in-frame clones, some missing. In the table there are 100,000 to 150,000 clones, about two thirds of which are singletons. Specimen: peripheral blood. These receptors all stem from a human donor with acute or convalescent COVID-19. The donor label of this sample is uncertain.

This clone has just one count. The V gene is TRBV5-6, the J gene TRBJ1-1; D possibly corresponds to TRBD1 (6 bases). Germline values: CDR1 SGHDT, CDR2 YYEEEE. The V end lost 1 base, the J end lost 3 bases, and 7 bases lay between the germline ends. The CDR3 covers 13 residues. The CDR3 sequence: CASSLTGHTEAFF. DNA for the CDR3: TGTGCCAGCAGCTTGACAGGGCACACTGAAGCTTTCTTT. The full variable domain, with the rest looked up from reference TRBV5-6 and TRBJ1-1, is DAGVTQSPTHLIKTRGQQVTLRCSPKSGHDTVSWYQQALGQGPQFIFQYYEEEERQRGNFPDRFSGHQFPNYSSELNVNALLLGDSALYLCASSLTGHTEAFFGQGTRLTVV.

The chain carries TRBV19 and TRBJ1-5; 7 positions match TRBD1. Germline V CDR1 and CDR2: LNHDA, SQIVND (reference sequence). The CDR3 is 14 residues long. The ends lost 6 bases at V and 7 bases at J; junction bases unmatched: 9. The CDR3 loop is CASSTDRVGQPQHF. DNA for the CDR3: TGTGCCAGTAGCACAGACAGGGTGGGCCAGCCCCAGCATTTT.

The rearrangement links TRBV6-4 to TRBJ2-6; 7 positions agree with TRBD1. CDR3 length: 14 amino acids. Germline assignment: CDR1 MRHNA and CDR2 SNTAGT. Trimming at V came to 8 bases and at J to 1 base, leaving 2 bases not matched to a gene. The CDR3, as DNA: TGTGCCAGCCCGACAGGGTCTGGGGCCAACGTCCTGACTTTC. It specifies CASPTGSGANVLTF.

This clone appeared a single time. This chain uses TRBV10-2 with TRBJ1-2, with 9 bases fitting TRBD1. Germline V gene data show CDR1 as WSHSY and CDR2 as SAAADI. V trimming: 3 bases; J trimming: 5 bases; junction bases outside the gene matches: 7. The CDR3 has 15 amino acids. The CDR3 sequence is CASSDLPGTGYGYTF. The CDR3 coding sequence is TGCGCCAGCAGTGATCTCCCCGGGACAGGGTATGGCTACACCTTC.

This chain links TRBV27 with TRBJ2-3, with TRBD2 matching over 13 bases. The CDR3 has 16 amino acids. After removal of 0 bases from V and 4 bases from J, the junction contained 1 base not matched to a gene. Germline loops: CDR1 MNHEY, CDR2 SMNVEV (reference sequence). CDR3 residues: CASSLSTSGGADTQYF. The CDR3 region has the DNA TGTGCCAGCAGTTTATCAACTAGCGGGGGGGCAGATACGCAGTATTTT.

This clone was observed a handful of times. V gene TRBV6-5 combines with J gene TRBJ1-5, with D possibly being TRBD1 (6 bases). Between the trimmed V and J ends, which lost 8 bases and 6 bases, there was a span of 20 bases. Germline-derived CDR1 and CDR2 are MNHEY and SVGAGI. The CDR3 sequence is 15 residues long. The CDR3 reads CASPPPAGVPQPQHF. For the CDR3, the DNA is TGTGCCAGCCCTCCTCCCGCAGGGGTTCCTCAGCCCCAGCATTTT.

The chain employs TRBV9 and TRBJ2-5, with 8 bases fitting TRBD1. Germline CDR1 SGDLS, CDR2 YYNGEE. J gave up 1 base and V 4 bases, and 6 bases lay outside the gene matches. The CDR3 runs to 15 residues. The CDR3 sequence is CASSFGQGSQETQYF. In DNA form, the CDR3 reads TGTGCCAGCAGCTTTGGACAGGGAAGCCAAGAGACCCAGTACTTC.

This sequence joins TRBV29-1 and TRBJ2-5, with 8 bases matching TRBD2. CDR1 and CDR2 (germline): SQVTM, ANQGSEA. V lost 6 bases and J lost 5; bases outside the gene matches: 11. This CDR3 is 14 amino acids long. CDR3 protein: CSVDRSGGRETQYF. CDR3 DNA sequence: TGCAGCGTCGACCGAAGCGGGGGACGGGAGACCCAGTACTTC.